Listed here are 31 T cell receptor beta chains from one sample, sequenced in a study of blood T cell repertoires in COVID-19. Sequenced by immunoSEQ multiplex PCR; TCRdb stores in-frame clones only, minus some. The repertoire has around 310,000 clones, about 88% of them found once; the top ten carry 9.5%. The sequenced sample consisted of PBMCs or T cells enriched from blood (not recorded which). Receptors originate from a woman in her 40s who had recovered from COVID-19.

This chain joins TRBV12-5 and TRBJ2-2, with 13 nucleotides matching TRBD2. V was clipped by 6 bases and J by 4 bases; unmatched bases: 5. Germline assignment: CDR1 LGHNT and CDR2 FRNRAP. The CDR3 runs to 16 residues. The CDR3 bases are TGTGCTAGTGGCCGGACTAGCGGGGGATCCACCGGGGAGCTGTTTTTT. This codes for CASGRTSGGSTGELFF. Combining the CDR3 with reference TRBV12-5 and TRBJ2-2 gives the whole variable domain DARVTQTPRHKVTEMGQEVTMRCQPILGHNTVFWYRQTMMQGLELLAYFRNRAPLDDSGMPKDRFSAEMPDATLATLKIQPSEPRDSAVYFCASGRTSGGSTGELFFGEGSRLTVL.

The chain employs TRBV6-2 or TRBV6-3 and TRBJ2-7; TRBD2 aligns across 7 bases. The CDR3 has 18 amino acids. The V and J ends lost 6 bases and 3 bases, in that order; junction bases with no gene match: 20. Looked up from germline, CDR1 is MNHEY and CDR2 is SVGEGT. CDR3 residues: CASSPWEGRENWVYEQYF. CDR3 DNA: TGTGCCAGCAGCCCTTGGGAGGGGCGGGAGAATTGGGTCTACGAGCAGTACTTC.

The chain employs TRBV7-2 and TRBJ1-2; a weak D match, TRBD1 (5 bases). V was cut by 8 bases and J by 4 bases, with 17 bases left in between. The CDR3 has 14 amino acids. Germline V gene sequence: CDR1 SGHTA, CDR2 FQGNSA. CDR3 protein: CASRGAGDFYGYTF. CDR3 nucleotides: TGTGCCAGCCGGGGTGCGGGGGATTTCTATGGCTACACCTTC. The full variable domain, with the rest looked up from reference TRBV7-2 and TRBJ1-2, is GAGVSQSPSNKVTEKGKDVELRCDPISGHTALYWYRQSLGQGLEFLIYFQGNSAPDKSGLPSDRFSAERTGGSVSTLTIQRTQQEDSAVYLCASRGAGDFYGYTFGSGTRLTVV.

The genes are TRBV18 and TRBJ2-7; D is perhaps TRBD1 (6 bases). The CDR3 totals 16 residues. The V and J ends lost 0 bases and 2 bases respectively, with 14 bases between them. CDR1 and CDR2 (germline): KGHSH, LQKENI. The CDR3 DNA sequence: TGTGCCAGCTCACCACCGGGGGCGAGATTGCCCTACGAGCAGTACTTC. Encoded protein: CASSPPGARLPYEQYF.

The chain couples TRBV2 to TRBJ2-2, with D tentatively TRBD1 (6 bases). Looked up from germline, CDR1 is SNHLY and CDR2 is FYNNEI. The CDR3 extends over 16 amino acids. Between the trimmed V and J ends, which lost 4 bases and 0 bases, there was a span of 12 bases. The CDR3 bases are TGTGCCAGCAGTGTGGGGGCCATCGCGAACACCGGGGAGCTGTTTTTT. Translation: CASSVGAIANTGELFF.

This clone was counted a single time. This chain uses TRBV14 with TRBJ2-1, with TRBD1 matching over 7 bases. V shed 4 bases and J 3 bases; nucleotides not matched to a gene: 6. The CDR3 is 15 residues long. Germline CDR1 reads SGHDN; CDR2 reads FVKESK. CDR3 DNA sequence: TGTGCCAGCAGCCTTAGGACAGGCCTCTACAATGAGCAGTTCTTC. Protein product: CASSLRTGLYNEQFF.

The chain employs TRBV11-3 and TRBJ2-1, with D possibly being TRBD2 (5 bases). V lost 6 bases, J lost 2 bases, and 8 bases lay in between. From germline, CDR1 is SGHNT and CDR2 YENEEA. CDR3 length: 13 amino acids. CDR3 DNA sequence: TGTGCCAGCAGTCACGGGACCTACAATGAGCAGTTCTTC. It codes for CASSHGTYNEQFF.

The table lists this clone with a count of one. This rearrangement joins TRBV28 to TRBJ2-7; a possible D gene is TRBD1 (6 bases). Germline CDR1 reads MDHEN; CDR2 reads SYDVKM. The CDR3 has 13 residues. The germline V and J ends were trimmed by 6 bases and 2 bases, with 11 bases remaining between them. CDR3 residues: CASSPKGAYEQYF. The CDR3 DNA reads as TGTGCCAGCAGCCCTAAGGGGGCCTACGAGCAGTACTTC.

This clone was counted a single time. The rearrangement joins TRBV5-4 to TRBJ2-5, with D uncertain. V lost 0 bases and J lost 2, with 5 bases in between. The CDR3 contains 13 residues. Germline CDR1 is SGHNT and CDR2 is YYREEE (reference sequence). The CDR3 protein is CASSLGSQETQYF. The CDR3 bases are TGTGCCAGCAGCTTGGGCAGTCAAGAGACCCAGTACTTC.

V gene TRBV7-8 combines with J gene TRBJ2-7, with a tentative D call TRBD2 (5 bases). Germline CDR1 and CDR2: SGHVS and FQNEAQ. This CDR3 has 14 residues. V was trimmed by 2 bases and J by 2 bases, leaving 10 bases between them. CDR3 nucleotide sequence: TGTGCCAGCAGCTTAAGAGGGCTCCCCTACGAGCAGTACTTC. The encoded protein is CASSLRGLPYEQYF.

The rearrangement links TRBV20-1 to TRBJ2-2; 9 bases are a match to TRBD2. CDR1 is DFQATT and CDR2 is SNEGSKA in the germline V gene (reference sequence). The CDR3 is 16 residues long. The V and J ends lost 3 bases and 1 base, in that order; junction bases with no gene match: 6. The CDR3 sequence: CSASYSGGLNTGELFF. The DNA of the CDR3 is TGCAGTGCTAGTTATAGCGGGGGCCTGAACACCGGGGAGCTGTTTTTT.

This clone has just one count. The same CDR3 also results from other DNA sequences found in this sample. The chain is built from TRBV9 and TRBJ1-3; D call uncertain. The germline V gene encodes CDR1 SGDLS and CDR2 YYNGEE. The CDR3 extends over 14 amino acids. V lost 0 bases and J 4 bases, leaving 8 bases between the germline ends. DNA for the CDR3: TGTGCCAGCAGCGTAGGGAGTTCCGGAAACACCATATATTTT. This codes for CASSVGSSGNTIYF.

This clone has a handful of counts. The V gene is TRBV2, the J gene TRBJ1-1; no definite D call. V shed 6 bases and J shed 9 bases, with 17 bases lying between them. Germline assignment: CDR1 SNHLY and CDR2 FYNNEI. The CDR3 runs to 13 residues. The CDR3 DNA follows: TGTGCCAGCAGATTGACACCCACACTGAAAGCTTTCTTT. Translating gives CASRLTPTLKAFF.

J is TRBJ2-5 and V is TRBV7-3, with a weak D call TRBD1 (6 bases). The ends were cut back, 5 bases at V and 4 bases at J, with 8 bases in the middle. The CDR3 has 12 amino acids. Germline CDR1 is SGHTA and CDR2 is FQGTGA. For the CDR3, the DNA is TGTGCCAGCAGCAAGGACAGAGAGACCCAGTACTTC. It encodes CASSKDRETQYF. The entire variable domain, with the rest obtained from reference TRBV7-3 and TRBJ2-5, is as follows: GAGVSQTPSNKVTEKGKYVELRCDPISGHTALYWYRQSLGQGPEFLIYFQGTGAADDSGLPNDRFFAVRPEGSVSTLKIQRTERGDSAVYLCASSKDRETQYFGPGTRLLVL.

The chain carries TRBV5-1 and TRBJ1-2; the D gene is possibly TRBD1 (6 bases). This CDR3 has 15 residues. Germline CDR1 reads SGHRS; CDR2 reads YFSETQ. V lost 4 bases and J 3 bases, leaving 16 bases between the germline ends. CDR3 residues: CASSPTPRGDYGYTF. In DNA, the CDR3 is TGCGCCAGCAGCCCCACCCCCAGGGGCGACTATGGCTACACCTTC.

The CDR3 protein is CASSPTSGSSYEQYF. CDR3 nucleotides: TGTGCCAGCAGTCCCACTAGCGGGAGCTCCTACGAGCAGTACTTC. The V and J genes are TRBV6-6 and TRBJ2-7, with 11 bases aligning to TRBD2. Germline V lookup: CDR1 MNHNY, CDR2 SVGAGI (reference sequence). J was trimmed by 0 bases and V by 5 bases; bases with no gene match: 3. This CDR3 has 15 amino acids.

This chain links TRBV5-8 with TRBJ1-2; D is uncertain. V lost 1 base, J lost 2 bases, and 9 bases lay in between. The CDR3 is made up of 14 amino acids. The germline V gene encodes CDR1 SGHTS and CDR2 YDEGEE. CDR3 region: CASSLTALNYGYTF. The CDR3 DNA is TGTGCCAGCAGCTTGACAGCCTTGAACTATGGCTACACCTTC.

This rearrangement joins TRBV7-9 to TRBJ1-4; tentative D call: TRBD1 (6 bases). Germline V gives CDR1 SEHNR, CDR2 FQNEAQ (reference sequence). This CDR3 comprises 16 residues. Trimming pared 4 bases from V and 0 bases from J, leaving 12 bases between. CDR3 protein: CASSYGQSTTNEKLFF. In nucleotides, the CDR3 is TGTGCCAGCAGCTATGGACAGTCCACAACTAATGAAAAACTGTTTTTT.

The gene calls are TRBV27 and TRBJ2-5; TRBD2 matches at 9 bases. The CDR3 is 18 amino acids. Germline values: CDR1 MNHEY, CDR2 SMNVEV (reference sequence). V lost 1 base, J lost 0 bases, and 9 bases stayed unmatched. CDR3 in DNA: TGTGCCAGCAGTTTATTCTCTAGCGGGGCCGCTTACCAAGAGACCCAGTACTTC. It specifies CASSLFSSGAAYQETQYF.

The chain is built from TRBV5-1 and TRBJ2-3, with 10 bases lining up with TRBD2. This CDR3 comprises 16 residues. J gave up 4 bases and V 0 bases, and 5 bases lay outside the gene matches. Germline CDR1 is SGHRS and CDR2 is YFSETQ. This chain's CDR3 is CASSLGLAGASDTQYF. The CDR3 DNA reads TGCGCCAGCAGCTTGGGGCTAGCGGGAGCCTCAGATACGCAGTATTTT.

The chain carries TRBV6-1 and TRBJ2-2; D is perhaps TRBD1 (5 bases). Trimming removed 1 base at V and 0 bases at J, with 9 bases between. Germline CDR1 is MNHNS and CDR2 is SASEGT. The CDR3 totals 16 residues. The CDR3 nucleotides read TGTGCCAGCAGTGAAGGGAAAGGGGCGAACACCGGGGAGCTGTTTTTT. Translation gives CASSEGKGANTGELFF.

The chain joins TRBV30 to TRBJ2-7; 12 bases match TRBD1. The CDR3 is made up of 14 amino acids. The V segment lost 5 bases and the J segment 3 bases; nucleotides outside the gene matches: 5. The germline V gene encodes CDR1 GTSNPN and CDR2 SVGIG (reference sequence). The CDR3 DNA sequence: TGTGCCTGGTGTGGGACAGGGGGCGGCTACGAGCAGTACTTC. Amino acid sequence: CAWCGTGGGYEQYF.

The rearrangement links TRBV6-2 or TRBV6-3 to TRBJ2-7; the match to TRBD1 covers 8 bases. Unmatched junction bases numbered 7, after V lost 4 bases and J lost 5 bases. The germline V gene encodes CDR1 MNHEY and CDR2 SVGEGT. There are 14 residues in the CDR3. The CDR3 nucleotides are TGTGCCAGCAGTTCGGACAGGGAGGTAAACGAGCAGTACTTC. Translated: CASSSDREVNEQYF.

The chain links TRBV5-4 to TRBJ1-2; tentatively, D is TRBD1 (6 bases). Trimming cost V 4 bases and J 8 bases, with 9 bases left between them. The CDR3 is 11 residues long. The germline V gene encodes CDR1 SGHNT and CDR2 YYREEE (reference sequence). CDR3 region: CASSPGQGYTF. The DNA of the CDR3 is TGTGCCAGCAGCCCCGGACAGGGCTACACCTTC. Full variable domain (remainder filled in from reference TRBV5-4 and TRBJ1-2): ETGVTQSPTHLIKTRGQQVTLRCSSQSGHNTVSWYQQALGQGPQFIFQYYREEENGRGNFPPRFSGLQFPNYSSELNVNALELDDSALYLCASSPGQGYTFGSGTRLTVV.

The chain joins TRBV27 to TRBJ2-5; the D gene is possibly TRBD1 (7 bases). V shed 3 bases and J shed 5 bases, with 16 bases lying between them. The germline V gene has CDR1 MNHEY and CDR2 SMNVEV (reference sequence). The CDR3 spans 15 residues. In DNA form, the CDR3 reads TGTGCCAGCAGTTTTCCCAGGGGGGCAAGGGAGACCCAGTACTTC. Its translation is CASSFPRGARETQYF.

The chain recombines TRBV7-2 with TRBJ2-2, with D tentatively TRBD1 (5 bases). Between the trimmed V and J ends, which lost 5 bases and 6 bases, there was a span of 13 bases. CDR1 is SGHTA and CDR2 is FQGNSA in the germline V gene. The CDR3 loop spans 14 amino acids. In nucleotides, the CDR3 is TGTGCCAGCAGCGCCCTAGAAGGGGCCGGGGAGCTGTTTTTT. Protein sequence: CASSALEGAGELFF.

The chain carries TRBV19 and TRBJ1-1; D possibly corresponds to TRBD1 (6 bases). Germline V CDR1 and CDR2: LNHDA, SQIVND (reference sequence). V was cut by 1 base and J by 11 bases, with 14 bases left in between. The CDR3 is 13 residues long. CDR3 nucleotides: TGTGCCAGTAGTATAGGTGCCAGGGGAAGTGCTTTCTTT. Its translation: CASSIGARGSAFF.

The V call is TRBV24-1, the J call TRBJ1-2; 7 bases line up with TRBD1. Trimming at V came to 11 bases and at J to 8 bases, leaving 13 bases not matched to a gene. This CDR3 is built from 13 residues. Germline assignment: CDR1 KGHDR and CDR2 SFDVKD. For the CDR3, the DNA is TGTGCCATCAGACCGAGGGGGCTAGGGGGCTACACCTTC. Its protein is CAIRPRGLGGYTF.

This clone was observed a single time. The V and J genes are TRBV2 and TRBJ2-5, with D perhaps matching TRBD2 (7 bases). The V gene lost 5 bases and the J gene lost 5 bases, with 15 bases spanning the gap. The CDR3 spans 14 residues. Germline V gene lookup returns CDR1 SNHLY and CDR2 FYNNEI. The CDR3 sequence: CASSPRKGGETQYF. The CDR3 DNA reads as TGTGCCAGCAGTCCCAGAAAGGGGGGGGAGACCCAGTACTTC.

The chain employs TRBV7-2 and TRBJ1-6; the D gene is possibly TRBD1 (6 bases). In germline, CDR1 is SGHTA, CDR2 FQGNSA. Trimming took 4 bases from V and 8 from J, leaving 12 bases between them. This CDR3 has 14 residues. The CDR3 nucleotides are TGTGCCAGCAGCTCGTCCTCAGGGGATTCACCCCTCCACTTT. Translated: CASSSSSGDSPLHF.

In DNA form, the CDR3 reads TGTGCCAGCAGCCAAGATTGGCAGGCTGGAAACACCATATATTTT. Protein product: CASSQDWQAGNTIYF. V is TRBV3-1 (or the pseudogene TRBV3-2) and J is TRBJ1-3; D uncertain. The CDR3 is made up of 15 amino acids. V was cut by 0 bases and J by 2 bases, with 8 bases left in between. The germline gives CDR1 LGHDT, CDR2 YNNKEL (reference sequence).